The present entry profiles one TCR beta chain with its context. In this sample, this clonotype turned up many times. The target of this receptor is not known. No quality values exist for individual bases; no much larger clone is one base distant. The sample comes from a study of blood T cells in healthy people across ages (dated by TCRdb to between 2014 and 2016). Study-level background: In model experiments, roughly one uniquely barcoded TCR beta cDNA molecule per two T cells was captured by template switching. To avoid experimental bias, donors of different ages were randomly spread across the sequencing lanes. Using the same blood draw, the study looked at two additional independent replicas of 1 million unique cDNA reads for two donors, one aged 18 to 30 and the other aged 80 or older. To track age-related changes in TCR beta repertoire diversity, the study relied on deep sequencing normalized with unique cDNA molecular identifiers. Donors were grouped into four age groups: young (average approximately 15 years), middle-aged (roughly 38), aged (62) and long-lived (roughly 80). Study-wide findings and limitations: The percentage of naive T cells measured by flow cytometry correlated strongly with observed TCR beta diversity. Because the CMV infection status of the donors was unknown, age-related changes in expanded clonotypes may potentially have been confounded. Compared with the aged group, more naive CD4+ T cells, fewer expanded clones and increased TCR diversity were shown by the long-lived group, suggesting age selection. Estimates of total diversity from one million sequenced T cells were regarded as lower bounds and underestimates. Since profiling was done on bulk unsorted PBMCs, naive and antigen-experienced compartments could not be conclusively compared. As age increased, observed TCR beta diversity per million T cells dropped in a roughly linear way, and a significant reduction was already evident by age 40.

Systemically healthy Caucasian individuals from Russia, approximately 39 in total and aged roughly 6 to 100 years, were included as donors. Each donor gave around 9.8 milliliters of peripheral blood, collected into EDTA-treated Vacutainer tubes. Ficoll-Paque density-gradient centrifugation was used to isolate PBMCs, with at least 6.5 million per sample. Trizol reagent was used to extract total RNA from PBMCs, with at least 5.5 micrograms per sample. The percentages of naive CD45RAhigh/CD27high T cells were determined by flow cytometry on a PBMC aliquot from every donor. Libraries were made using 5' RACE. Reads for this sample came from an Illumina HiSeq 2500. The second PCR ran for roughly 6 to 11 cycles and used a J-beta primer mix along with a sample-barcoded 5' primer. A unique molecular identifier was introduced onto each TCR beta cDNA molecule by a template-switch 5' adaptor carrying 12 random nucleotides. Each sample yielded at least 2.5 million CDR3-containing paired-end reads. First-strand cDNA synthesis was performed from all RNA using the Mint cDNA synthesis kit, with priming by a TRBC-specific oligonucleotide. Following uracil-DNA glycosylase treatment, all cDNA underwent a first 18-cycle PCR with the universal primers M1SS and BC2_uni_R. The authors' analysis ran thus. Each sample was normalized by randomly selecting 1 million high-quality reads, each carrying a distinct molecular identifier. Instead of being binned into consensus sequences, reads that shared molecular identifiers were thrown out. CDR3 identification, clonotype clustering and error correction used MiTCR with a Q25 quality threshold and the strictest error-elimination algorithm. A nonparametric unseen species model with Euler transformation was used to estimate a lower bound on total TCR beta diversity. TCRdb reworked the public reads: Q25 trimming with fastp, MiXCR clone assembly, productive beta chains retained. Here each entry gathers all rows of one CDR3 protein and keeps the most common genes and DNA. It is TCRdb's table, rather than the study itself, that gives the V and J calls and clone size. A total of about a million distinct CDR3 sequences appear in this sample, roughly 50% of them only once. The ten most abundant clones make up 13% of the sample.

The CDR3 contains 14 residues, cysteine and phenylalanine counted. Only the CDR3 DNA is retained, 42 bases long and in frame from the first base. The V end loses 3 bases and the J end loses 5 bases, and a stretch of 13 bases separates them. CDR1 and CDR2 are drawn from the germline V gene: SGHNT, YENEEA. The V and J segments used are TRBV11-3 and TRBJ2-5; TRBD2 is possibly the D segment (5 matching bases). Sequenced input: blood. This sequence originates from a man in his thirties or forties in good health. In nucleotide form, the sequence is TGTGCCAGCAGCTTCCCCGGAGGAGTTGAGACCCAGTACTTC. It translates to CASSFPGGVETQYF. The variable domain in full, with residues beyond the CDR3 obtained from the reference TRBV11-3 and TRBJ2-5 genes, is EAGVVQSPRYKIIEKKQPVAFWCNPISGHNTLYWYLQNLGQGPELLIRYENEEAVDDSQLPKDRFSAERLKGVDSTLKIQPAELGDSAVYLCASSFPGGVETQYFGPGTRLLVL.